This T cell receptor (beta chain) derives from a study of control samples from healthy donors and cancer patients. Data came from immunoSEQ multiplex PCR; TCRdb stores just in-frame clones and leaves some out. The sample holds roughly 170,000 clones, 85% to 90% seen once. This CDR3 is 15 amino acids long. Deletions cut 7 bases from V and 7 bases from J, with 19 bases between. Looked up from germline, CDR1 is MNHNY and CDR2 is SVGAGI (reference sequence). The chain uses TRBV6-6 and TRBJ1-4; the D gene is possibly TRBD1 (5 bases). The sequence was obtained from a woman in her twenties or thirties in good health. The sequenced sample was blood. The CDR3 DNA sequence: TGTGCCAGCAAACGATCGCAGGGTAATGGTGAAAAACTGTTTTTT. Translated: CASKRSQGNGEKLFF.